This T cell receptor (beta chain) emerged from a study of cytomegalovirus exposure and HLA in healthy donors. The ends were cut back, 3 bases at V and 4 bases at J, with 9 bases in the middle. From germline, CDR1 is LNHDA and CDR2 SQIVND (reference sequence). The CDR3 contains 13 residues. With 60 Vbeta and 13 Jbeta primers, the PCR was carried out. The data were produced by immunoSEQ multiplex PCR, yet TCRdb's version contains in-frame clones alone and is incomplete. The sample carries about 120,000 clones, about 80% recorded once. The origin of this receptor is a woman between 45 and 60 years old in good health and CMV-seronegative. Source material: PBMCs. The chain uses TRBV19 and TRBJ2-5; D unresolved. The CDR3 DNA is TGTGCCAGTAGTATGGTACCTAGAGAGACCCAGTACTTC. This codes for CASSMVPRETQYF.